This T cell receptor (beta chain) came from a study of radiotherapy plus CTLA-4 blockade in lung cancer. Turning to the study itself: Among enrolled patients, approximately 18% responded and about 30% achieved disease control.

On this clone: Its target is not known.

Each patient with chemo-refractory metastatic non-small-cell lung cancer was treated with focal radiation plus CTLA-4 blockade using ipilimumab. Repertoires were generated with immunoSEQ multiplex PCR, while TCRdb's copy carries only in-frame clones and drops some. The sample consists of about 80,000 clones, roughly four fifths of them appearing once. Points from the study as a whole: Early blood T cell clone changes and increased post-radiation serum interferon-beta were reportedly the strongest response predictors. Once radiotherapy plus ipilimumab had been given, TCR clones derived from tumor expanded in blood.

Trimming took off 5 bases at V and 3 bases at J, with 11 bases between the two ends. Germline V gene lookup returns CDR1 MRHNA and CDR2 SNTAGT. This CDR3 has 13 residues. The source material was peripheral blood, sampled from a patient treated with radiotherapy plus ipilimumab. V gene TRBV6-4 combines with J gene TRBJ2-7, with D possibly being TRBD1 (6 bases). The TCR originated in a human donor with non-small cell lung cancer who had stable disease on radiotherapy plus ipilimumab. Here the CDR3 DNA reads TGTGCCAGCAGTACCAGGGGAAACTACGAGCAGTACTTC. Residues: CASSTRGNYEQYF.